The present T cell receptor beta chain was sequenced within a study of spatial heterogeneity in lung cancer. TCRdb used MiXCR to reprocess the 5' RACE reads, holding one entry per CDR3 protein. The table has more than 80,000 distinct CDR3 sequences, 10% to 15% seen once. The CDR3 contains 13 residues. Trimming left V 5 bases short and J 0 bases short, with 7 bases between. CDR1 SGHTA and CDR2 FQGTGA come from the germline V gene. The time point was: sample taken at primary tumor resection. TCRs were sequenced from unsorted whole RNA of tumor, nontumor lung or PBMC. The V gene is TRBV7-3, the J gene TRBJ1-1; no firm D call. The receptor's source is a male donor with early-stage non-small cell lung cancer. The sequencing here drew on PBMCs, taken at surgery. CDR3 sequence reads: CASSPKVNTEAFF. DNA of the CDR3: TGTGCCAGCAGCCCCAAGGTGAACACTGAAGCTTTCTTT.